The T cell receptor (beta chain) described here comes from a study of T cells in Graves' hyperthyroidism and ophthalmopathy (dated 2019 in TCRdb). At the level of the whole study: Peripheral blood was collected at initial diagnosis, before any treatment. The 95 to 100 discovery patients were randomly divided into training and test sets at a 7:3 ratio. After blood sampling, hyperthyroidism patients were treated with methimazole at a starting dose of 30 mg daily, and ophthalmopathy patients were treated with high-dose intravenous methylprednisolone. In roughly six Graves' hyperthyroidism patients, the study also compared T-cell repertoires from thyroid tissue with T-cell repertoires from blood. A discovery cohort of around 100 patients, about 44 with Graves' ophthalmopathy and 55 to 60 with stable Graves' hyperthyroidism, was used to find distinguishing TCR V-J signatures. Whether ophthalmopathy could be predicted prospectively was tested in an independent validation cohort made up of approximately 19 hyperthyroidism patients plus 17 patients who later progressed to ophthalmopathy. The paper describes TCR Vbeta CDR3 sequencing of 140 or so peripheral blood samples, made up of under 50 ophthalmopathy patients, some 80 hyperthyroidism patients and 17 progressor patients. Summary of the overall study and its limitations: Most expanded thyroid clonotypes (frequency above 0.001) were also detected in blood, a finding suggesting that blood repertoires may reflect thyroid immune responses. Ophthalmopathy was separated from stable hyperthyroidism by a 13 V-J signature model, with 87.88% sensitivity and approximately 84% specificity obtained in cross-validation and 80%/75% obtained in testing. In validation, the model predicted progression to ophthalmopathy a median of about 6.8 months before onset, with roughly 68% sensitivity and nearly 75% specificity. Sample size was not statistically predetermined, and blinding of investigators to group allocation was not performed.

The TCR beta CDR3 regions were amplified from RNA transcripts. The TCR CDR3 was subjected to a first round of RT-PCR using the HTBI primer set and the Qiagen OneStep RT-PCR kit. A second multiplex PCR round built the libraries, followed by size selection and purification. Paired-end sequencing of the libraries was performed with 100 bp reads on an Illumina HiSeq2000. In the source study's methods: Raw data were processed with SOAPnuke, discarding reads with adapters, uncalled bases, mean Phred below 15, or no exact constant-primer or identifier match. High-quality paired reads were merged using COPE v1.2.5, and each unique nucleotide sequence was defined as a clonotype. MiTCR v1.1 was used to align clonotypes to the IMGT TRBV, TRBD and TRBJ reference segments. The analysis included only V-J combinations with a frequency above 0.0001, which together covered around 99% of the repertoires. The TCS score was defined as F50 (clonal expansion) divided by E x V (chaos), with BLOSUM62-based TCRdist calculated between CDR3 peptides within each V-J. Welch's t-statistics and random forest reduced 500 to 550 V-J features to 10 to 15, which were used in a naive Bayes classifier (R e1071). Using fastp trimming at Q25 and MiXCR clonotype assembly, TCRdb reanalyzed the public sequencing data and kept in-frame beta chains. Rows are combined by CDR3 protein, so each entry shows the most common genes and DNA. The V and J calls were not made by the authors but by TCRdb's processing. The sample table shows about 400,000 distinct CDR3 sequences, and under 15% are seen once. The ten largest clonotypes hold 32% of the sample.

This clonotype was observed at least ten times. Its antigen target is currently unknown. Per-nucleotide qualities are absent, and no much larger clonotype sits a single base away. A patient counted as having stable Graves' hyperthyroidism if no progression to ophthalmopathy occurred over 18 months of follow-up. Hyperthyroidism patients were aged 18 to 65 years and newly diagnosed, with disease duration of less than 2 months. Exclusion was applied to patients with uncontrolled infections, other autoimmune diseases, pregnancy or lactation. Diagnoses were established on the basis of clinical symptoms, serum thyroxine and TRAb, thyroid ultrasound, and orbital computed tomography. PBMCs were isolated from 7.5 to 10 ml of fresh peripheral blood by Ficoll-Paque density gradient centrifugation. Total RNA was extracted using Trizol reagent, and RNA quality was assessed on an Agilent 2100 Bioanalyzer. Germline trimming amounts to 5 bases on V and 1 base on J, with 7 as the count of junction bases outside the gene matches. Taken from cysteine to phenylalanine, the CDR3 has 17 residues. Just the 51-base CDR3 DNA is kept, in frame starting at base 1. Based on the germline V gene, the CDR1 and CDR2 sequences are SGHNT and YENEEA.

Recombination connected TRBV11-3 to TRBJ2-1; TRBD2 fits 11 bases in the junction. This TCR derives from a woman in her 30s with Graves' hyperthyroidism. Specimen: blood. The DNA reads TGTGCCAGCAGCCGAACTAGCGGGAGTGGGTCCTACAATGAGCAGTTCTTC. The resulting protein is CASSRTSGSGSYNEQFF.